There are a few counts of the clone carrying this T cell receptor (beta chain). As yet, its antigen is unknown. At one boundary the junction diverges from the germline segment, which might be a read error. These data belong to a study of regulatory T cells in long-lasting Graves disease. About the study: A definition of persistent Graves' disease required over 5 years of antithyroid drugs plus positive TSH receptor antibodies.

Germline values: CDR1 MNHNS, CDR2 SASEGT. CDR3 length: 17 residues. Study-wide results and caveats: TRBV28 was favored in persistent disease, as were TRBJ1-2 and TRBJ2-5.

HTBI primers from iRepertoire and Arm-PCR of CDR3 regions yielded the TCR beta libraries. MiXCR, applied by TCRdb to the multiplex PCR reads, yields one record per CDR3 protein. The sample includes 350,000 to 500,000 distinct CDR3 sequences, approximately 22% of them seen just once. The time point is: persistent/refractory GD, antithyroid drugs over 5 years with positive TRAb. Isolated PBMC RNA provided the starting material for the TCR library. Patients with Graves' disease were diagnosed by American Thyroid Association guidelines. EDTA tubes were used for drawing 8 to 9 milliliters of peripheral blood.

This TCR was sampled from a female donor with Graves disease. Sample: peripheral blood mononuclear cells (PBMCs), taken when the disease was refractory, from a patient treated with antithyroid drugs. The rearrangement joins TRBV6-1 to TRBJ2-7, with D tentatively TRBD2 (5 bases). The CDR3 bases are TGTGCCTGCAGTGAAGCGCTTCTAGGCGGGTCCTCCTACGAGCAGTACTTC. This encodes CACSEALLGGSSYEQYF.